This paragraph reports one T cell receptor (beta chain). Its target is unknown. This record belongs to a study of T cell responses to AZD1222 COVID-19 vaccine. Only in-frame clones appear in the TCRdb table, and some are missing; sequencing was by immunoSEQ multiplex PCR. The sample includes about 120,000 clones, roughly 90% of them seen just once. Study-wide points: It should be noted that donors were predominantly white British and more often female, and clonal diversity was possibly underestimated. All repertoire sampling was performed exclusively after the peak T cell response.

The CDR3 is 12 amino acids. Deletions cut 2 bases from V and 4 bases from J, with 6 bases between. The germline V gene has CDR1 KGHSH and CDR2 LQKENI. The TCR was taken from an adult in good health. The rearrangement uses TRBV18 and TRBJ2-7; D is undetermined. The sample was peripheral blood, taken on day 0 of AZD1222 vaccination. CDR3 region: CASSPEQYEQYF. CDR3 DNA sequence: TGTGCCAGCTCACCAGAGCAGTACGAGCAGTACTTC.